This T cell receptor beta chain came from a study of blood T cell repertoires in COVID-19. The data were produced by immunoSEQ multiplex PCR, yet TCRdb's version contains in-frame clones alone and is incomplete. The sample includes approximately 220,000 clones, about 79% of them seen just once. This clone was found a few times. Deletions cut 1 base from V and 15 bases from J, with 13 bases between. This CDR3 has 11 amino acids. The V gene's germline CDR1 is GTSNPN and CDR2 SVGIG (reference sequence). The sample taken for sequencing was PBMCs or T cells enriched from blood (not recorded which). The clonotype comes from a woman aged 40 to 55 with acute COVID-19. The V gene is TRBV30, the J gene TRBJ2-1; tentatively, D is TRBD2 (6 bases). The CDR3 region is CAWSAWTTVFF. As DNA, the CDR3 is TGTGCCTGGAGTGCGTGGACTACTGTGTTCTTC.